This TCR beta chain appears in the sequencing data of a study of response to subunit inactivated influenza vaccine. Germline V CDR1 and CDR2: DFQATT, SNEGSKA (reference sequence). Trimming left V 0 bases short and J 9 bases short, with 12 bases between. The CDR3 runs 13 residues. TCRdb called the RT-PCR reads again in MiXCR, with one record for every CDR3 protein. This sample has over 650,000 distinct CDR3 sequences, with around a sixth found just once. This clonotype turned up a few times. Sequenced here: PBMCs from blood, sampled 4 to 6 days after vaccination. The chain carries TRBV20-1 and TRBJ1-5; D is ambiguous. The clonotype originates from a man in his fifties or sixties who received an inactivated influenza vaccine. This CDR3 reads CSARDGTDGPQHF. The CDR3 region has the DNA TGCAGTGCTAGAGATGGTACGGATGGGCCCCAGCATTTT.